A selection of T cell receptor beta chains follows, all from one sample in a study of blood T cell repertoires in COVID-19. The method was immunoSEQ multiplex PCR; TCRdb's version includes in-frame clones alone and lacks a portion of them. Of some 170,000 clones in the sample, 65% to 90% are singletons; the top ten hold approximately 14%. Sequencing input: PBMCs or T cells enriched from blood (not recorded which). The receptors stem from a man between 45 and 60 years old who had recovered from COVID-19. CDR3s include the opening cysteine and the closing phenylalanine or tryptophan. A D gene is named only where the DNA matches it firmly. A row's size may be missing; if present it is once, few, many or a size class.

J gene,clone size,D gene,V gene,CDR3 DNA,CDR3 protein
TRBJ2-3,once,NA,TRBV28,TGTGCCAGCAGCGCTAGGGCAGGGACTACAGATACGCAGTATTTT,CASSARAGTTDTQYF
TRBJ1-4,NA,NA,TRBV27,TGTGCCAGCAGTCCTTACGACTGGTTTGCAACTAATGAAAAACTGTTTTTT,CASSPYDWFATNEKLFF
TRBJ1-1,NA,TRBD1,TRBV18,TGTGCCAGCTCACTTTACAGGGGGAACACTGAAGCTTTCTTT,CASSLYRGNTEAFF
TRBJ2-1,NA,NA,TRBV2,TGTGCCAGCAGTGAAGCGCAGTTGGGCGATGAGCAGTTCTTC,CASSEAQLGDEQFF
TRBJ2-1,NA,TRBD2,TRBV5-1,TGCGCCAGCAGTCCCGGAATGATGGCGGGGGGGTCCTACAATGAGCAGTTCTTC,CASSPGMMAGGSYNEQFF
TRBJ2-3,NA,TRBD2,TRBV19,TGTGCCAGTAGTACGGGACTAGCGTTGGGAGATACGCAGTATTTT,CASSTGLALGDTQYF
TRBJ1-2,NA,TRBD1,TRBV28,TGTGCCAGCAGGGGGACAGGGGGCCAAGGGAGGTCTTATTATGGCTACACCTTC,CASRGTGGQGRSYYGYTF
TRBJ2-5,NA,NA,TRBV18,TGTGCCAGCTCACCGGGAGAAGAGACCCAGTACTTC,CASSPGEETQYF
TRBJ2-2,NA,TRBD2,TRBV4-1,TGCGCCAGCAGCCAAGCGGCTGGGACTAGCCACACCGGGGAGCTGTTTTTT,CASSQAAGTSHTGELFF
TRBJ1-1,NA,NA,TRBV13,TGTGCCAGCAGCTACCGGACTGAGAACACTGAAGCTTTCTTT,CASSYRTENTEAFF
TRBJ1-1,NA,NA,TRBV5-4,TGTGCCAGCAGCTTGGCCCAGGGCTTGGGCACTGAAGCTTTCTTT,CASSLAQGLGTEAFF
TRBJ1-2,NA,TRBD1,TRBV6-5,TGTGCCAGCAGCCACCGGGACAGGGACGGCTACACCTTC,CASSHRDRDGYTF
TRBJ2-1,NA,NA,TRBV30,TGTGCCTGGAGTGTACGGTCTGATAGAGATGAGCAGTTCTTC,CAWSVRSDRDEQFF
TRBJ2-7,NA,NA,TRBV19,TGTGCCAGTAGTATAGGCCACACAGGAACCTACGAGCAGTACTTC,CASSIGHTGTYEQYF
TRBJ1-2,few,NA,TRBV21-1,TGTGCCAGCAGCCGCGGGGTTAGACAGGGTAACTATGGCTACACCTTC,CASSRGVRQGNYGYTF
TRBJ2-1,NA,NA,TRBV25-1,TGTGCCAGCAGGGGAGGATACAATGAGCAGTTCTTC,CASRGGYNEQFF
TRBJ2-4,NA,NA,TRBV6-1,TGTGCCAGCAGTGAAGTCGGGGGAGTCAAAAACATTCAGTACTTC,CASSEVGGVKNIQYF
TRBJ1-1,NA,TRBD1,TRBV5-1,TGCGCCAGCAGCTTGAGGACAGGGCCAGGGACTGAAGCTTTCTTT,CASSLRTGPGTEAFF
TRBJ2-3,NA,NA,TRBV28,TGTGCCAGCCAAACAGGGTCTAGCACAGATACGCAGTATTTT,CASQTGSSTDTQYF
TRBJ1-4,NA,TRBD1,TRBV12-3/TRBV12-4,TGTGCCAGCACGGGACAGATCGGTGAAAAACTGTTTTTT,CASTGQIGEKLFF
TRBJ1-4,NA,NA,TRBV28,TGTGCCAGCAGGACGGAAGACCTTAGGGGTGAAAAACTGTTTTTT,CASRTEDLRGEKLFF
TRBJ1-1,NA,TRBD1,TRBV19,TGTGCCAGTAGTAAGGACAGGTCCCAGACTGAAGCTTTCTTT,CASSKDRSQTEAFF
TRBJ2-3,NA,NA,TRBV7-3,TGTGCCAGCAGCTTAAGTTGGGGCTCAACAGATACGCAGTATTTT,CASSLSWGSTDTQYF
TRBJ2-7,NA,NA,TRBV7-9,TGTGCCAGCAGCCGGACAGTCTCCTACGAGCAGTACTTC,CASSRTVSYEQYF
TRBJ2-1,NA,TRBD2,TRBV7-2,TGTGCCAGCAGCTTAGCCGGTGGACTAGCGGGGCACAATGAGCAGTTCTTC,CASSLAGGLAGHNEQFF
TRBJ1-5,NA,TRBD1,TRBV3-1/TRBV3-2,TGTGCCAGCAGCCGAGAGGGACAGGGAAGGGGTCAGCCCCAGCATTTT,CASSREGQGRGQPQHF
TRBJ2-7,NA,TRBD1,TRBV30,TGTGCCTGGAGGCGGGACAGGACCTTTAGGCAGTACTTC,CAWRRDRTFRQYF
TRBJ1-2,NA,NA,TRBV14,TGTGCCAGCAGCCGGCCAGGGGCTGCAGGTGGTGGCGGCGGCTACACCTTC,CASSRPGAAGGGGGYTF
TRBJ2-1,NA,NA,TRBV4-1,TGCGCCAGCAGCCAAGAGGGCTACCTTGAGCAGTTCTTC,CASSQEGYLEQFF
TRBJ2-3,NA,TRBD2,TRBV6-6,TGTGCCAGCAGCACTACCGCGACTAGCGGGGGGGCAATGGGGACAGATACGCAGTATTTT,CASSTTATSGGAMGTDTQYF
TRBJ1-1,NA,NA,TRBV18,TGTGCCAGCTCACGAGGACAAGTGAACACTGAAGCTTTCTTT,CASSRGQVNTEAFF
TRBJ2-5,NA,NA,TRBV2,TGTGCCAGCAGTGACCGGGGAGAGACCCAGTACTTC,CASSDRGETQYF
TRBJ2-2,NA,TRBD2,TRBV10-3,TGTGCCATCAGGGCGGGGGGGCGAGCCACCGGGGAGCTGTTTTTT,CAIRAGGRATGELFF
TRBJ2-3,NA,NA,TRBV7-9,TGTGCCAGCAGCTCGTGGGGGGGCCAAAGGGAGGCAGATACGCAGTATTTT,CASSSWGGQREADTQYF
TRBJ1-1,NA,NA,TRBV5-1,TGCGCCAGCAGCTTAAGGACAGTGAACACTGAAGCTTTCTTT,CASSLRTVNTEAFF
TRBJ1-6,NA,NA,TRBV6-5,TGTGCCAGCAATAACAGGGATAATTCACCCCTCCACTTT,CASNNRDNSPLHF
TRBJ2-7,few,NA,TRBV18,TGTGCCAGCTCACCGTCAGGGTCCTACGAGCAGTACTTC,CASSPSGSYEQYF
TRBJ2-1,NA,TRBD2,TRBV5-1,TGCGCCAGCAGCCAGCAAGCCTTGGGTCTAGCGGGCTACAATGAGCAGTTCTTC,CASSQQALGLAGYNEQFF
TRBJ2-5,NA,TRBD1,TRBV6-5,TGTGCCAGCAGCCTCAGGGGGCCGGAGACCCAGTACTTC,CASSLRGPETQYF
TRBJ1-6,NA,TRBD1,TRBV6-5,TGTGCCAGCAGTTACGAAGGGGGCTCACCCCTCCACTTT,CASSYEGGSPLHF
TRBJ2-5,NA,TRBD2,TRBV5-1,TGCGCCAGCAGCTTGGGTATTGCTAGCGGGGGACAAGAGACCCAGTACTTC,CASSLGIASGGQETQYF
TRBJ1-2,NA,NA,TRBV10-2,TGCGCCAGCAGTGGGGGGGACGGGTCCATCTATGGCTACACCTTC,CASSGGDGSIYGYTF
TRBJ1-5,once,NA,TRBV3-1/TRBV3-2,TGTGCCAGCAGCCAAAATTCCGGGCCCCAGCATTTT,CASSQNSGPQHF
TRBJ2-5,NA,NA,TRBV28,TGTGCCAGCAGTTTACCCTCCACGCAGCAAGAGACCCAGTACTTC,CASSLPSTQQETQYF
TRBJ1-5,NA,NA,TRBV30,TGTGCCTGGAGTAATAGTCAGGGCCCCCAGCATTTT,CAWSNSQGPQHF
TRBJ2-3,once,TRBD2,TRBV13,TGTGCCAGCAGCTTGCTAGCGGGGGGACCCACAGATACGCAGTATTTT,CASSLLAGGPTDTQYF